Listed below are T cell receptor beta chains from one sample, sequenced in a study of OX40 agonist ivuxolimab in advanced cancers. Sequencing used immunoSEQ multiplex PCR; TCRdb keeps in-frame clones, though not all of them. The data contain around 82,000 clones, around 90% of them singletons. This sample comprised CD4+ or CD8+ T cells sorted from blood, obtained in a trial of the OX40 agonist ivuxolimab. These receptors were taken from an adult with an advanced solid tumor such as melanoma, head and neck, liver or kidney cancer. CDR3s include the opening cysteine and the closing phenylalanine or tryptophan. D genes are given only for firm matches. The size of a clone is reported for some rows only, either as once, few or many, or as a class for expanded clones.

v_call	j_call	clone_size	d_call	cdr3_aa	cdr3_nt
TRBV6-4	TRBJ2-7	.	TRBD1	CASSEGQGRDEQYF	TGTGCCAGCAGTGAGGGACAGGGAAGGGACGAGCAGTACTTC
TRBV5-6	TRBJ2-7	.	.	CASSEQGQRSYEQYF	TGTGCCAGCAGCGAACAGGGTCAGAGGTCCTACGAGCAGTACTTC
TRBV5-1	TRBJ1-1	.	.	CASSLSWTGVGTEAFF	TGCGCCAGCAGCTTGTCATGGACCGGGGTGGGCACTGAAGCTTTCTTT
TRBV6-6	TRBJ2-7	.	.	CASSYLAPSSYEQYF	TGTGCCAGCAGTTACTTAGCTCCGAGCTCCTACGAGCAGTACTTC
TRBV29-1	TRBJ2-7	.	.	CSVGRSGRHSYEQYF	TGCAGCGTCGGCCGCTCGGGACGGCACTCCTACGAGCAGTACTTC
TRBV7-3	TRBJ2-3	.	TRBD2	CASSPLAVDTQYF	TGTGCCAGCAGCCCTCTAGCGGTAGATACGCAGTATTTT
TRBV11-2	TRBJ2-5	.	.	CASSLGAREEETQYF	TGTGCCAGCAGCTTGGGAGCACGAGAGGAGGAGACCCAGTACTTC
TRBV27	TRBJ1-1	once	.	CASSLGRRNTEAFF	TGTGCCAGCAGCCTGGGGCGGCGAAACACTGAAGCTTTCTTT
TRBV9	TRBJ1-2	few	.	CASSVGGGGYTF	TGTGCCAGCAGCGTAGGAGGAGGTGGCTACACCTTC
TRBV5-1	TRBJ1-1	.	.	CASSLMGLGAGTEAFF	TGCGCCAGCAGCTTGATGGGTTTGGGGGCAGGCACTGAAGCTTTCTTT
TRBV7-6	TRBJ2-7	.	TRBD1	CASSLGRGSEQYF	TGTGCCAGCAGCTTAGGCAGGGGGTCCGAGCAGTACTTC
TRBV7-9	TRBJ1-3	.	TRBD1	CASSSDRVFGSSGNTIYF	TGTGCCAGCAGCAGTGACAGGGTCTTCGGCAGCTCTGGAAACACCATATATTTT
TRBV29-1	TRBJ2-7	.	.	CSVGGNEQYF	TGCAGCGTTGGGGGTAACGAGCAGTACTTC
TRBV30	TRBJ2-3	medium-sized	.	CACDKTTPDTQYF	TGTGCCTGCGACAAGACTACTCCAGATACGCAGTATTTT
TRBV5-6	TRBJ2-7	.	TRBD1	CASRKLTGTGFTYEQYF	TGTGCCAGCAGGAAACTAACCGGGACAGGGTTTACCTACGAGCAGTACTTC
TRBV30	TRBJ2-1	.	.	CAWGKGGRVNEQFF	TGTGCCTGGGGGAAGGGGGGACGAGTCAATGAGCAGTTCTTC
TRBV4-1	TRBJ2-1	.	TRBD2	CASSHPRASGRHTSYNEQFF	TGCGCCAGCAGCCACCCTAGGGCTAGCGGGAGGCATACCTCCTACAATGAGCAGTTCTTC
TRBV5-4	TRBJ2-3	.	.	CASTFTDTQYF	TGTGCCAGCACATTCACAGATACGCAGTATTTT
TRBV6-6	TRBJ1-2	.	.	CASSYSQDYGYTF	TGTGCCAGCAGTTACTCACAGGACTATGGCTACACCTTC
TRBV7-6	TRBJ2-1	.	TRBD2	CASSLSGSSYNEQFF	TGTGCCAGCAGCTTAAGCGGGAGCTCCTACAATGAGCAGTTCTTC
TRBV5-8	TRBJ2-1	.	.	CASSLAWLQFF	TGTGCCAGCAGCTTGGCCTGGCTCCAGTTCTTC
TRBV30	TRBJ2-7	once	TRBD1	CAWSPPWTGDSYEQYF	TGTGCCTGGTCGCCCCCCTGGACAGGGGACTCCTACGAGCAGTACTTC
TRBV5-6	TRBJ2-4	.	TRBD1	CASSYGQGEDIQYF	TGTGCCAGCAGCTACGGACAGGGGGAGGACATTCAGTACTTC
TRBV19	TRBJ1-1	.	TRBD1	CASSLWDRGNTEAFF	TGTGCCAGTAGTCTCTGGGACAGGGGGAACACTGAAGCTTTCTTT
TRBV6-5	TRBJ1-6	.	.	CASSYAYSPLHF	TGTGCCAGCAGTTACGCTTATTCACCCCTCCACTTT
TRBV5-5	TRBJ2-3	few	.	CASSLEVEGAEDTQYF	TGTGCCAGCAGCTTGGAAGTGGAGGGGGCGGAAGATACGCAGTATTTT
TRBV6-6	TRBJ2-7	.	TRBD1	CASSYSGTGVGEQYF	TGTGCCAGCAGTTACTCCGGGACAGGGGTGGGCGAGCAGTACTTC
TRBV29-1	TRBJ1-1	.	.	CSVGLGMNTEAFF	TGCAGCGTTGGTCTCGGTATGAACACTGAAGCTTTCTTT